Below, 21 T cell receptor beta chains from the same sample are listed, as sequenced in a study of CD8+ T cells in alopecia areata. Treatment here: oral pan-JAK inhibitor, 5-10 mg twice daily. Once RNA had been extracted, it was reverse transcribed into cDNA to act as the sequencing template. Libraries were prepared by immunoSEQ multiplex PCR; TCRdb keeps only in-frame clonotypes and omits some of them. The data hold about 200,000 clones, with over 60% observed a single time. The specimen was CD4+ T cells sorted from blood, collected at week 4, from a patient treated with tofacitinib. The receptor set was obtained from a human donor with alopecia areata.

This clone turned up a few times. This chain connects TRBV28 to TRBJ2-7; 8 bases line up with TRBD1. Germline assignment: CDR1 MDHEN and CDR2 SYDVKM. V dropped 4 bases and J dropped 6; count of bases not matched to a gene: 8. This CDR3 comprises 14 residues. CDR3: CASSSAPGGGEQYF. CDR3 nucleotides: TGTGCCAGCAGTTCCGCCCCAGGGGGCGGCGAGCAGTACTTC.

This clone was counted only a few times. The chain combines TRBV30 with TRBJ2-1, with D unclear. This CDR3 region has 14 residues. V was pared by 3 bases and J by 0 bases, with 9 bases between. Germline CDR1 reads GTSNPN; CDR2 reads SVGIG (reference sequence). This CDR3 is CAWSPSVSYNEQFF. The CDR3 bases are TGTGCCTGGAGCCCGTCCGTCTCCTACAATGAGCAGTTCTTC.

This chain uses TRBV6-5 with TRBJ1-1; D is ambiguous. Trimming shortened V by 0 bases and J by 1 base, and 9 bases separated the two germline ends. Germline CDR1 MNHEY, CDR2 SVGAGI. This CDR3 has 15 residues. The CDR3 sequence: CASSYSFKGNTEAFF. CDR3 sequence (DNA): TGTGCCAGCAGTTACTCGTTTAAGGGGAACACTGAAGCTTTCTTT.

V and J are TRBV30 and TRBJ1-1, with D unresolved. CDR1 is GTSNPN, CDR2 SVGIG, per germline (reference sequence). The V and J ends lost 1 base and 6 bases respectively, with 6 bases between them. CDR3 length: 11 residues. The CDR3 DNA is TGTGCCTGGAGTGGCGGGGCTGAAGCTTTCTTT. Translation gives CAWSGGAEAFF.

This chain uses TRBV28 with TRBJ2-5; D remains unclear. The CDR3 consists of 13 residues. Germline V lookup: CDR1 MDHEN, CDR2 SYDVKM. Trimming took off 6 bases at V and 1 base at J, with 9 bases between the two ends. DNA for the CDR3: TGTGCCAGCAGCCCTCCGTCCCAAGAGACCCAGTACTTC. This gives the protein CASSPPSQETQYF. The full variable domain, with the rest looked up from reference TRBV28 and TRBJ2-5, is DVKVTQSSRYLVKRTGEKVFLECVQDMDHENMFWYRQDPGLGLRLIYFSYDVKMKEKGDIPEGYSVSREKKERFSLILESASTNQTSMYLCASSPPSQETQYFGPGTRLLVL.

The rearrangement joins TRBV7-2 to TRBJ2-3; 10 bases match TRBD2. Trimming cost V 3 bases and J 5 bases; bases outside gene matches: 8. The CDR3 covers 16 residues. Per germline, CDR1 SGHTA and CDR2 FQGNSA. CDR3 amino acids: CASSFLAGAFVDTQYF. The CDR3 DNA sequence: TGTGCCAGCAGCTTCCTAGCGGGGGCTTTCGTAGATACGCAGTATTTT. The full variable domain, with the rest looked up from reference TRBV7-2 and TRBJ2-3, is GAGVSQSPSNKVTEKGKDVELRCDPISGHTALYWYRQSLGQGLEFLIYFQGNSAPDKSGLPSDRFSAERTGGSVSTLTIQRTQQEDSAVYLCASSFLAGAFVDTQYFGPGTRLTVL.

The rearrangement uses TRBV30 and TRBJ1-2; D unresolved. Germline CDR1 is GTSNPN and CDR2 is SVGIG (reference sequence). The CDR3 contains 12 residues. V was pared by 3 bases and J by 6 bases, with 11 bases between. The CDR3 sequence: CAWRKGKDGYTF. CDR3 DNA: TGTGCCTGGAGAAAGGGCAAGGATGGCTACACCTTC.

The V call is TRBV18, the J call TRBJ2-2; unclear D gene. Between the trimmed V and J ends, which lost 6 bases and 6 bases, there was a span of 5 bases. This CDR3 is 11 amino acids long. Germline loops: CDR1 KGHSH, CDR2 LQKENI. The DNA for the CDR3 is TGTGCCAGCTCTGAATCCGGGGAGCTGTTTTTT. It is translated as CASSESGELFF.

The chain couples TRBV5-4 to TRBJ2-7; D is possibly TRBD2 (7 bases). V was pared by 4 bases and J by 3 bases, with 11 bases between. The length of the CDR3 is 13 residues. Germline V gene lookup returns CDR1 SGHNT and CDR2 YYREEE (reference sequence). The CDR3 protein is CASSTGGLYEQYF. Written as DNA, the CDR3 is TGTGCCAGCAGCACCGGGGGGCTCTACGAGCAGTACTTC.

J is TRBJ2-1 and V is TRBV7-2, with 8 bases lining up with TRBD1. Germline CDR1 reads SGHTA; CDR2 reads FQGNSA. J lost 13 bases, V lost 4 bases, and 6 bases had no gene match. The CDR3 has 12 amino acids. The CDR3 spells CASSSLQGDQFF. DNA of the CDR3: TGTGCCAGCAGCTCACTACAGGGGGATCAGTTCTTC. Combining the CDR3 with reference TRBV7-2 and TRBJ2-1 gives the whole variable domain GAGVSQSPSNKVTEKGKDVELRCDPISGHTALYWYRQSLGQGLEFLIYFQGNSAPDKSGLPSDRFSAERTGGSVSTLTIQRTQQEDSAVYLCASSSLQGDQFFGPGTRLTVL.

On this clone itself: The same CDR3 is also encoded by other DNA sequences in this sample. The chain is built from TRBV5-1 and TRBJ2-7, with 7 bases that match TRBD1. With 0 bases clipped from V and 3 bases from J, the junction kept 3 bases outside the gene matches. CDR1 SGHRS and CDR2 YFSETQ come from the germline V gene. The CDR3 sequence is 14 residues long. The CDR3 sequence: CASSLVGGSYEQYF. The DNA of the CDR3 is TGCGCCAGCAGCTTGGTAGGGGGCAGCTACGAGCAGTACTTC.

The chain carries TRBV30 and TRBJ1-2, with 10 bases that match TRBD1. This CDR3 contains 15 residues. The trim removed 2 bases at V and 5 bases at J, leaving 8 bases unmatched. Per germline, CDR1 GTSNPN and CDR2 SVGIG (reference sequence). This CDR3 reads CAWSPGQGDWYGYTF. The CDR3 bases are TGTGCCTGGAGTCCTGGACAGGGGGACTGGTATGGCTACACCTTC.

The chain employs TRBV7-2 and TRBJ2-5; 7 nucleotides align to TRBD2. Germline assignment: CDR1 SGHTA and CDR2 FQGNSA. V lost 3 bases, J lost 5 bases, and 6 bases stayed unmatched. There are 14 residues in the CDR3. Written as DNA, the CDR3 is TGTGCCAGCAGCTTTTCGCTGGGGGGGGAGACCCAGTACTTC. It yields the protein CASSFSLGGETQYF.

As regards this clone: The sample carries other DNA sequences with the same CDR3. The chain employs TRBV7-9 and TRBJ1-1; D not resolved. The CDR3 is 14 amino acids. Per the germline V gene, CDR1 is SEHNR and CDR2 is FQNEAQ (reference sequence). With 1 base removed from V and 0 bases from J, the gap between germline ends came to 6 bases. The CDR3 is CASSLGRMNTEAFF. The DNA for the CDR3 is TGTGCCAGCAGCTTAGGACGGATGAACACTGAAGCTTTCTTT.

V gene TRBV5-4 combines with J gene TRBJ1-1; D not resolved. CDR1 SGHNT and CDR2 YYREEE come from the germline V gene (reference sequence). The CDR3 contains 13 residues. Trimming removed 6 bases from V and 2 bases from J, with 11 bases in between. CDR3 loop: CASKGSPNTEAFF. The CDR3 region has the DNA TGTGCCAGCAAGGGCAGCCCTAACACTGAAGCTTTCTTT.

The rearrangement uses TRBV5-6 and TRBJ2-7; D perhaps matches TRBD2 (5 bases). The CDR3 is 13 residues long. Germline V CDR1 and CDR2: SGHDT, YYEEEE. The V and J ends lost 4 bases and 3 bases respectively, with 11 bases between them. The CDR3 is CASSARERYEQYF. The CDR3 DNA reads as TGTGCCAGCAGCGCCCGGGAACGCTACGAGCAGTACTTC.

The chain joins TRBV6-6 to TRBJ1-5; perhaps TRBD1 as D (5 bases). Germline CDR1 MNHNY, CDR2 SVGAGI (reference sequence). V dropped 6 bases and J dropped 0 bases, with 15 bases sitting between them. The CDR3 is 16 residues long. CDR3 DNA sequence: TGTGCCAGCAGAGATAAGGGACTGCATAGCAATCAGCCCCAGCATTTT. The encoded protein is CASRDKGLHSNQPQHF.

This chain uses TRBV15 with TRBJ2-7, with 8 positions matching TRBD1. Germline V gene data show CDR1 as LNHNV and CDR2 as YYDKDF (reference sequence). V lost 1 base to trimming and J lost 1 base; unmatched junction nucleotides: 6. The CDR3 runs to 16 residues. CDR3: CATSRGTGTPSYEQYF. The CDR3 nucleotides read TGTGCCACCAGCAGAGGGACAGGGACACCTTCCTACGAGCAGTACTTC.

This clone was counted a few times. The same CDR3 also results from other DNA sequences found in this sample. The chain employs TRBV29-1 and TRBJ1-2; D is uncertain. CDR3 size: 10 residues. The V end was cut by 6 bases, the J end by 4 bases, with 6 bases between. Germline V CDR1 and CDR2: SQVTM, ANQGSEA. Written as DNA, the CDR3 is TGCAGCGTGAGGAGCTATGGCTACACCTTC. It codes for CSVRSYGYTF.

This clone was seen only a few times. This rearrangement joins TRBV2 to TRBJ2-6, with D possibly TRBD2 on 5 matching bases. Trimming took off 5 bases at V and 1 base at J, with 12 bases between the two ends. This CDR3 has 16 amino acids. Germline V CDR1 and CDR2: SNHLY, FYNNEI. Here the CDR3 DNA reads TGTGCCAGCAGTCCCGCACCGGGGTCTGGGGCCAACGTCCTGACTTTC. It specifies CASSPAPGSGANVLTF.

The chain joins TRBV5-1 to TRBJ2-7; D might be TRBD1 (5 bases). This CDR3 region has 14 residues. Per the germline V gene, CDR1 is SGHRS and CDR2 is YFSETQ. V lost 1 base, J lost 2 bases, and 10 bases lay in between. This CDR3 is CASSLPTEAYEQYF. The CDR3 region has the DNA TGCGCCAGCAGCTTGCCGACAGAGGCCTACGAGCAGTACTTC. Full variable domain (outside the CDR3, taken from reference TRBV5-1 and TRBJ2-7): KAGVTQTPRYLIKTRGQQVTLSCSPISGHRSVSWYQQTPGQGLQFLFEYFSETQRNKGNFPGRFSGRQFSNSRSEMNVSTLELGDSALYLCASSLPTEAYEQYFGPGTRLTVT.